The text below deals with one T cell receptor (beta chain). Its antigen is not known. The entry originates in a study of memory CD4+ T cells and cytomegalovirus serostatus. Study-level results: CD4+ memory repertoires contained 67 of 164 reported CMV TCRbeta sequences.

TCRdb keeps only in-frame clones here, not all; method: immunoSEQ multiplex PCR. Among approximately 61,000 clones listed, over 60% were seen once. Single viable CD3+CD4+CD8-CD45RO+ cells were sorted as the memory CD4+ T cells. CD4+ T cells were isolated by positive magnetic selection. The V gene lost 0 bases and the J gene lost 4 bases, with 12 bases spanning the gap. Looked up from germline, CDR1 is MNHNY and CDR2 is SVGAGI (reference sequence). The CDR3 spans 16 residues. The receptor was derived from an adult in good health and CMV-seronegative. Some clones in this sample may be carry-over from other donors' samples. Material for sequencing was memory CD4+ T cells from blood. This rearrangement joins TRBV6-6 to TRBJ2-2; possible D gene TRBD2, 7 bases. The CDR3 DNA is TGTGCCAGCAGTTACTCGGGGGGGGCGGGCACCGGGGAGCTGTTTTTT. This sequence encodes CASSYSGGAGTGELFF.